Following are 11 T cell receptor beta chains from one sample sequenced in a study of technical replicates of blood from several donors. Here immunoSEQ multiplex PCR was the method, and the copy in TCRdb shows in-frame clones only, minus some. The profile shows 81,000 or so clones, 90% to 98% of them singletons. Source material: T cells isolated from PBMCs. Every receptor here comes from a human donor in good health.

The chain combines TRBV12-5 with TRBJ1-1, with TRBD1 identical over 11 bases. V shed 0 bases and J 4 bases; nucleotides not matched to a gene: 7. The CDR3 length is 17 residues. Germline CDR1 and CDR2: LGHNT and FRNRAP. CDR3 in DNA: TGTGCTAGTGGTTTGGTCCTTGGAGGGACAGGGGGCACTGAAGCTTTCTTT. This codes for CASGLVLGGTGGTEAFF. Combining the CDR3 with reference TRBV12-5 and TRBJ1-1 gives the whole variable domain DARVTQTPRHKVTEMGQEVTMRCQPILGHNTVFWYRQTMMQGLELLAYFRNRAPLDDSGMPKDRFSAEMPDATLATLKIQPSEPRDSAVYFCASGLVLGGTGGTEAFFGQGTRLTVV.

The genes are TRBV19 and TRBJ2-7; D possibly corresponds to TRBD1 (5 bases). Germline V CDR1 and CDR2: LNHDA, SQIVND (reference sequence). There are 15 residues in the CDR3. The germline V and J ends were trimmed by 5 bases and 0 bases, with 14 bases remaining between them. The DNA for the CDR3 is TGTGCCAGTAGTCCTGCCGTGACAGCCTCCTACGAGCAGTACTTC. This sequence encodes CASSPAVTASYEQYF.

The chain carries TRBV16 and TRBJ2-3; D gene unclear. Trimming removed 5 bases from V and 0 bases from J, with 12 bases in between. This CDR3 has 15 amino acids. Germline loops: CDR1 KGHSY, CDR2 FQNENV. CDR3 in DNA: TGTGCCAGCAGCTCTCGAAAGACTAGCACAGATACGCAGTATTTT. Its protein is CASSSRKTSTDTQYF.

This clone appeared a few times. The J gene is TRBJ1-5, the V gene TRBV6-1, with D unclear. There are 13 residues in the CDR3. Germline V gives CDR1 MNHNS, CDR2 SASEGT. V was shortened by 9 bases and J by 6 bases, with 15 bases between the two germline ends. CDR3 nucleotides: TGTGCCAGTGGAAGTGAGGTTGGTCAGCCCCAGCATTTT. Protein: CASGSEVGQPQHF.

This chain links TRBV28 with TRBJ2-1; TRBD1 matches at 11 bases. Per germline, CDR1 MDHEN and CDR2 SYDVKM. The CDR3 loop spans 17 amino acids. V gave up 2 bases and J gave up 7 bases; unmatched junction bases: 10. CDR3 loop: CASSLTPGTGGRNEQFF. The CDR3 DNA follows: TGTGCCAGCAGTTTAACCCCCGGGACAGGGGGTAGGAATGAGCAGTTCTTC.

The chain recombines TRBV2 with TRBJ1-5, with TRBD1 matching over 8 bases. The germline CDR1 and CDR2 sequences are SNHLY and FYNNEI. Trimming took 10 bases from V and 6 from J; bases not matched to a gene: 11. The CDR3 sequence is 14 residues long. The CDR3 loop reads CAIITGGIGQPQHF. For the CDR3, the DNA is TGTGCCATCATTACAGGGGGTATAGGTCAGCCCCAGCATTTT.

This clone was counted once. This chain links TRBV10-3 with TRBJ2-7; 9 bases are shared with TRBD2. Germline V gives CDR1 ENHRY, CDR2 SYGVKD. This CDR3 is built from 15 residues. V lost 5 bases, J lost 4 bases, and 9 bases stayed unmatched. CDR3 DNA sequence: TGTGCCATCAGTCGTAATAGCGGGGGTGCTTACGAGCAGTACTTC. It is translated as CAISRNSGGAYEQYF.

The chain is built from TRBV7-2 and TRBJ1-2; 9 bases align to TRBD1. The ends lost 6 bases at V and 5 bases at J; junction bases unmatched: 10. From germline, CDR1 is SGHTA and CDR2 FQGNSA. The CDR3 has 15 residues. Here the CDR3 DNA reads TGTGCCAGCAGACCTACAGGGGGCGGTTCTTATGGCTACACCTTC. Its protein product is CASRPTGGGSYGYTF.

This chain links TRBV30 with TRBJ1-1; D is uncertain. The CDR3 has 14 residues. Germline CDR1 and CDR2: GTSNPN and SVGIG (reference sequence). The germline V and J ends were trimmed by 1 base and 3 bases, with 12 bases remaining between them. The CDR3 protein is CAWSDPPGYTEAFF. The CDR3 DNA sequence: TGTGCCTGGAGTGACCCGCCGGGATACACTGAAGCTTTCTTT. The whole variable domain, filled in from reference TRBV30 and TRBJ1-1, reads SQTIHQWPATLVQPVGSPLSLECTVEGTSNPNLYWYRQAAGRGLQLLFYSVGIGQISSEVPQNLSASRPQDRQFILSSKKLLLSDSGFYLCAWSDPPGYTEAFFGQGTRLTVV.

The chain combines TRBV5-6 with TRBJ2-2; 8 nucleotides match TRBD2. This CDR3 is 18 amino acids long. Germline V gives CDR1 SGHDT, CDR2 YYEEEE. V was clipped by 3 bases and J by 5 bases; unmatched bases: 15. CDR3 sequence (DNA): TGTGCCAGCAGCTCGAGTACACTGGGACTAGTGGGGACCGGGGAGCTGTTTTTT. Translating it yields CASSSSTLGLVGTGELFF.

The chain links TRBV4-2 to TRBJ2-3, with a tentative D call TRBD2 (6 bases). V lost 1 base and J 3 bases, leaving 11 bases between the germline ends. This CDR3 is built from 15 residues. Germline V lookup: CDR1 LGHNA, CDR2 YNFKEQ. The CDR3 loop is CASSQGRRETDTQYF. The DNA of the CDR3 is TGTGCCAGCAGCCAAGGGAGGCGGGAAACAGATACGCAGTATTTT.